This T cell receptor beta chain appears in the sequencing data of a study of blood T cell repertoires in COVID-19. TCRdb's table, derived via immunoSEQ multiplex PCR, lists solely in-frame clones and lacks some. The table records roughly 670,000 clones, around 90% of them present only once. This CDR3 has 15 amino acids. Germline trimming cut 6 bases from V and 1 base from J; bases unmatched to any gene: 8. Germline V CDR1 and CDR2: SQVTM, ANQGSEA. This clonotype originated in a woman aged 18-29 years with acute or convalescent COVID-19. Sequencing was performed on peripheral blood. This chain connects TRBV29-1 to TRBJ2-3; 9 nucleotides agree with TRBD1. The CDR3 sequence: CSVVGQGRRTDTQYF. CDR3 in DNA: TGCAGCGTCGTTGGACAGGGGCGACGCACAGATACGCAGTATTTT.